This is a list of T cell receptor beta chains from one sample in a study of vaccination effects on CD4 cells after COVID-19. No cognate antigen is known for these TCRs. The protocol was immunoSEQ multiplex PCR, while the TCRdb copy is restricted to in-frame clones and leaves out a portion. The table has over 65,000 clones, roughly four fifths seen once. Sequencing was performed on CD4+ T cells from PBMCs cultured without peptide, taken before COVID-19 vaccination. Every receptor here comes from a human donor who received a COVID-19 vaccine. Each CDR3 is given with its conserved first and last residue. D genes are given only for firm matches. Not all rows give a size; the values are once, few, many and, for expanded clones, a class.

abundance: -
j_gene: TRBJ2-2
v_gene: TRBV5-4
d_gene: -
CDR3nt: TGTGCCAGCAGCTTGGACCAGCTTAGGAACACCGGGGAGCTGTTTTTT
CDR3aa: CASSLDQLRNTGELFF

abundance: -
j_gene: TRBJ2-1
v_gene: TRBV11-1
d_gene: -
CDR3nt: TGTGCCAGCAGCCAACACTTCGCAAGCAGAGAGCAGTTCTTC
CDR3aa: CASSQHFASREQFF

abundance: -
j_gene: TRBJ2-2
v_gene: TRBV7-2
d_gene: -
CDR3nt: TGTGCCAGCAGCTCCTATATGAACACCGGGGAGCTGTTTTTT
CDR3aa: CASSSYMNTGELFF

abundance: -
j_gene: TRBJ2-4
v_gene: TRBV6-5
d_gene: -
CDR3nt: TGTGCCACCAAAGCCGGGGCCCAAAACATTCAGTACTTC
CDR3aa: CATKAGAQNIQYF

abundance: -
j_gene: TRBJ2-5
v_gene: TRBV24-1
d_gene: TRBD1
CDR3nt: TGTGCCACCAGTGATTTGGGGACAGGGAGTCAAGAGACCCAGTACTTC
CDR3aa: CATSDLGTGSQETQYF

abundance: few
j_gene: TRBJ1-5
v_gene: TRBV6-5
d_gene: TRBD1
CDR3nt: TGTGCCAGCAGCGGGGACAGTTATCAGCCCCAGCATTTT
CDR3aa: CASSGDSYQPQHF

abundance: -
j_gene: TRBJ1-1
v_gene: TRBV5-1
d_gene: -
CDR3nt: TGCGCCAGCAGCTTGGACAGCATGAACACTGAAGCTTTCTTT
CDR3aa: CASSLDSMNTEAFF

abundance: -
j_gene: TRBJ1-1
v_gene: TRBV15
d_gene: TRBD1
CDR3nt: TGTGCCACCAGCAGACTTTCAGGACAGGGAAGTACTGAAGCTTTCTTT
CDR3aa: CATSRLSGQGSTEAFF

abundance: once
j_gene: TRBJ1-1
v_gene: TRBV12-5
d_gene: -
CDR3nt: TGTGCTAGTGGTCTGCGGGTGTACACTGAAGCTTTCTTT
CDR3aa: CASGLRVYTEAFF

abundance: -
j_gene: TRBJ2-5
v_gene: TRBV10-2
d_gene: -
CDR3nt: TGCGCCAGCAGTGACCCCGGACACCCTATTGAGCAAGAGACCCAGTACTTC
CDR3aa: CASSDPGHPIEQETQYF

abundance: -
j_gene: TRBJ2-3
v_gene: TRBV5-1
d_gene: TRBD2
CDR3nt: TGCGCCAGCATGTGGACTAGCGGGCCGGGGGCGGATACGCAGTATTTT
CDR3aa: CASMWTSGPGADTQYF

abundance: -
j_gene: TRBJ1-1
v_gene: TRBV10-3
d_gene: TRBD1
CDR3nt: TGTGCCATGGGACAGGGAGGAACTGAAGCTTTCTTT
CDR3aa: CAMGQGGTEAFF

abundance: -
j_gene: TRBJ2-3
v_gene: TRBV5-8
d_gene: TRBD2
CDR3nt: TGTGCCAGTCCCGCGGGACTAGCGGAAAGCACAGATACGCAGTATTTT
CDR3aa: CASPAGLAESTDTQYF

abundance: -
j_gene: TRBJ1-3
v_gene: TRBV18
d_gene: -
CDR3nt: TGTGCCAGCTCACCCTCGGCGAACTCTGGAAACACCATATATTTT
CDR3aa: CASSPSANSGNTIYF